The subject of this entry is one T cell receptor beta chain. CDR3 size: 13 residues. Germline CDR1 reads LNHDA; CDR2 reads SQIVND (reference sequence). Losses at the gene ends were 9 bases for V and 2 bases for J; bases not matched to a gene: 5. As originally analysed: Amplification of reference gene primers provided the estimated nucleated cell counts. Assay used: immunoSEQ multiplex PCR; TCRdb lists only in-frame clones, some missing. Clonal size and the V and J genes are those of that table, whereas D and trimming came from the DNA. The sample consists of more than 50,000 clones, approximately 90% of them appearing once. This record comes from a study of blood T cell repertoires in COVID-19. Study details: Samples came from the United States, Italy and Spain, spanning acute and convalescent COVID-19. T cells, B-cell-depleted T cells, or PBMCs provided the cDNA or gDNA that served as material.

The receptor comes from a middle-aged woman with active COVID-19. The chain links TRBV19 to TRBJ2-7; 9 bases are shared with TRBD1. The sequenced material came from peripheral blood. The DNA of the CDR3 is TGTGCCAGCGGGACAGGGCGAACCTACGAGCAGTACTTC. It specifies CASGTGRTYEQYF.